One T cell receptor beta chain is described in this entry. The antigen remains unidentified. The data belong to a study of tumor-infiltrating lymphocytes in primary liver carcinoma. Points from the study as a whole: Without sorting, CD4+ versus CD8+ T cell repertoires were not compared.

Per the germline V gene, CDR1 is SGHVS and CDR2 is FQNEAQ. The CDR3 consists of 14 residues. The V and J ends lost 3 bases and 6 bases respectively, with 15 bases between them. The investigators made TCR beta cDNA from roughly 0.55 ug total RNA, using a constant-region primer. Libraries covering TCR beta were generated through three nested multiplex PCR rounds (using a slightly modified ARM-PCR). It was with TRBV1-TRBV30 forward primers and a C-beta reverse primer that the first two PCR rounds were run, at about 9 cycles each. From the multiplex PCR reads, TCRdb called clonotypes with MiXCR, one entry per CDR3 protein. The table lists roughly 180,000 distinct CDR3 sequences, over 45% of them singletons. Unsorted whole blood supplied the RNA, and germline DNA was extracted too. Before the surgical procedure, four milliliters of peripheral blood were collected.

The chain links TRBV7-8 to TRBJ2-7, with D possibly TRBD1 on 5 matching bases. The source material was peripheral blood. The source is a man aged 40-50 years with primary liver carcinoma and hepatitis B virus infection. The CDR3 DNA follows: TGTGCCAGCAGCTTTCGCCCCCAGGGCGGCGAGCAGTACTTC. It yields the protein CASSFRPQGGEQYF.